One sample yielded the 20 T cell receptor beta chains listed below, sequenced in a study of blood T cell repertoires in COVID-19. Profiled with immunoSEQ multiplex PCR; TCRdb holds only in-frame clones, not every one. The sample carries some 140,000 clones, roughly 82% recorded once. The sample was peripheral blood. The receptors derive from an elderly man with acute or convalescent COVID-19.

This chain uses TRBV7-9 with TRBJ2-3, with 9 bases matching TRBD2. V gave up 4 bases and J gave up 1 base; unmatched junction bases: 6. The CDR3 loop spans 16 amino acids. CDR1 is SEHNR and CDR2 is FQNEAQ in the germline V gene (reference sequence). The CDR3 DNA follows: TGTGCCAGCAGCTCAAGCAGGACTAGCGGCACAGATACGCAGTATTTT. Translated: CASSSSRTSGTDTQYF.

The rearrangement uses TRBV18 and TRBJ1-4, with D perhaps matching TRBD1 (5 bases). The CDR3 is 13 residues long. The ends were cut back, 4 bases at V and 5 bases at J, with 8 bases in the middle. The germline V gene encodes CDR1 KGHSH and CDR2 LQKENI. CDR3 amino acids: CASSQGLNEKLFF. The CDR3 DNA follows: TGTGCCAGCTCACAGGGGCTAAATGAAAAACTGTTTTTT.

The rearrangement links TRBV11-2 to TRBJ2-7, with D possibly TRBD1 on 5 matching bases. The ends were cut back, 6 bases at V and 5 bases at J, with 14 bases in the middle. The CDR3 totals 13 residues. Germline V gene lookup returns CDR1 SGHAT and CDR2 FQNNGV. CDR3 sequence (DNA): TGTGCCAGCAGTCAGACAGCGCTACACGAGCAGTACTTC. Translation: CASSQTALHEQYF.

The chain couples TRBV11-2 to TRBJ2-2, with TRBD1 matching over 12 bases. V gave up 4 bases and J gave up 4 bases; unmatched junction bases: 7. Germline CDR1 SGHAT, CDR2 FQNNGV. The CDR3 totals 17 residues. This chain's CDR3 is CASSYRDRGQTTGELFF. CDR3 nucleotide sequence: TGTGCCAGCAGCTACCGGGACAGGGGGCAGACCACCGGGGAGCTGTTTTTT.

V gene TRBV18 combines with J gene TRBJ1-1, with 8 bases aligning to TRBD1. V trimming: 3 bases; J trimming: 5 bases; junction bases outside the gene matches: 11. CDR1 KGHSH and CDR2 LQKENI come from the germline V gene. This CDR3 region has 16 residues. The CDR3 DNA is TGTGCCAGCTCACCGAATCGCCGGGACAGGACGACTGAAGCTTTCTTT. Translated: CASSPNRRDRTTEAFF.

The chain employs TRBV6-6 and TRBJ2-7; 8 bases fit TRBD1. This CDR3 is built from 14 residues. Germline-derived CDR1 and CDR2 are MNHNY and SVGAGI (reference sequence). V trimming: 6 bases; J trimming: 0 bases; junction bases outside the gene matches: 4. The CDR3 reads CASRNTGGSYEQYF. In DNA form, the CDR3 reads TGTGCCAGCAGAAACACAGGGGGCTCCTACGAGCAGTACTTC.

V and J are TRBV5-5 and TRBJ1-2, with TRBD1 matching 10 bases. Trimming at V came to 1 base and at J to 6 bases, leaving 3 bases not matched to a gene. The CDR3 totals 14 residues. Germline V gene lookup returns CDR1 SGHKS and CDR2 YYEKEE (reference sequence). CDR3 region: CASSLRDRGDGYTF. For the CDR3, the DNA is TGTGCCAGCAGCTTGCGGGACAGGGGTGATGGCTACACCTTC.

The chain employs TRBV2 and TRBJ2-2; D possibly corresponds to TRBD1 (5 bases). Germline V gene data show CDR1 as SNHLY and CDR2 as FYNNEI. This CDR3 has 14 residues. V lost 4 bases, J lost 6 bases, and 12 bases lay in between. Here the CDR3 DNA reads TGTGCCAGCAGTGCTCAGGGATTCGCCGGGGAGCTGTTTTTT. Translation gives CASSAQGFAGELFF.

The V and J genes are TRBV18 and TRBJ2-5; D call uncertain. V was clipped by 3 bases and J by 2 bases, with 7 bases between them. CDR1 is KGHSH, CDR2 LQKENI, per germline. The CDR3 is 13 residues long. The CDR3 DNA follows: TGTGCCAGCTCACCGACACAACAAGAGACCCAGTACTTC. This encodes CASSPTQQETQYF. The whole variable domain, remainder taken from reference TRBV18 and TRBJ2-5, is NAGVMQNPRHLVRRRGQEARLRCSPMKGHSHVYWYRQLPEEGLKFMVYLQKENIIDESGMPKERFSAEFPKEGPSILRIQQVVRGDSAAYFCASSPTQQETQYFGPGTRLLVL.

The CDR3 DNA follows: TGCGCCAGCCGGACTAGCGGGGAAATCAATGAGCAGTTCTTC. Amino acids: CASRTSGEINEQFF. This chain connects TRBV10-2 to TRBJ2-1; 12 bases are a match to TRBD2. V gave up 8 bases and J gave up 6 bases; unmatched junction bases: 5. Per the germline V gene, CDR1 is WSHSY and CDR2 is SAAADI. The CDR3 consists of 14 residues.

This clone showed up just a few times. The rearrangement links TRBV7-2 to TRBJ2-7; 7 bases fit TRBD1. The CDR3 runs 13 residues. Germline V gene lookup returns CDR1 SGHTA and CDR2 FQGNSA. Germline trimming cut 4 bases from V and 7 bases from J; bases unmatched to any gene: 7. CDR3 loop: CASSYGRGLEQYF. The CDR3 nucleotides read TGTGCCAGCAGCTACGGTAGGGGGCTTGAGCAGTACTTC.

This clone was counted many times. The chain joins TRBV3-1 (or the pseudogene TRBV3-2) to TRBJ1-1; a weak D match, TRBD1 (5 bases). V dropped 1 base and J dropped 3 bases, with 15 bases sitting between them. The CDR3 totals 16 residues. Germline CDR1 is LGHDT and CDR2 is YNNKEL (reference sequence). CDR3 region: CASSQALGARDTEAFF. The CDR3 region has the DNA TGTGCCAGCAGCCAAGCTCTTGGAGCCAGGGACACTGAAGCTTTCTTT.

Here the CDR3 reads CASSSGLAGRLDTQYF. DNA for the CDR3: TGTGCCAGCAGCTCCGGACTAGCGGGGCGTCTAGATACGCAGTATTTT. The genes are TRBV7-9 and TRBJ2-3; 12 bases fit TRBD2. V lost 4 bases and J lost 5; bases outside the gene matches: 7. Germline V gives CDR1 SEHNR, CDR2 FQNEAQ (reference sequence). This CDR3 has 16 residues.

CDR3 DNA: TGTGCCAGCAGCTTGGGATGGAGACAGCCGACTGAAGCTTTCTTT. The encoded protein is CASSLGWRQPTEAFF. The genes are TRBV5-6 and TRBJ1-1; tentative D call: TRBD1 (5 bases). The V end lost 0 bases, the J end lost 5 bases, and 14 bases lay between the germline ends. From germline, CDR1 is SGHDT and CDR2 YYEEEE. The CDR3 consists of 15 residues.

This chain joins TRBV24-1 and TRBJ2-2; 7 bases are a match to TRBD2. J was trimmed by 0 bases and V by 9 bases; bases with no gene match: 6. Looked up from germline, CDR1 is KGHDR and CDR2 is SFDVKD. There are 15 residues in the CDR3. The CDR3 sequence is CATGTGGTNTGELFF. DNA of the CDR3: TGTGCCACCGGGACCGGGGGGACGAACACCGGGGAGCTGTTTTTT.

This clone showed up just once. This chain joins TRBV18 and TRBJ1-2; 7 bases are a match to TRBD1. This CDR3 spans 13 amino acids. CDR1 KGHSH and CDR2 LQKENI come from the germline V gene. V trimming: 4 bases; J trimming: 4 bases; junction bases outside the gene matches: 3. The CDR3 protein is CASSQDRSYGYTF. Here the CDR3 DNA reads TGTGCCAGCTCACAGGACAGGAGCTATGGCTACACCTTC. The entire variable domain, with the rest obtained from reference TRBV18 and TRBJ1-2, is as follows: NAGVMQNPRHLVRRRGQEARLRCSPMKGHSHVYWYRQLPEEGLKFMVYLQKENIIDESGMPKERFSAEFPKEGPSILRIQQVVRGDSAAYFCASSQDRSYGYTFGSGTRLTVV.

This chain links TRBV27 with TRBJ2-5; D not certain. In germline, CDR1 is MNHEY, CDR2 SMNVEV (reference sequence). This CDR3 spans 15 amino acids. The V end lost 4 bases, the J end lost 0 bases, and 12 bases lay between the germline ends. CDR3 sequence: CASSSLQYNQETQYF. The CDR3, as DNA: TGTGCCAGCAGTTCCCTACAGTATAACCAAGAGACCCAGTACTTC.

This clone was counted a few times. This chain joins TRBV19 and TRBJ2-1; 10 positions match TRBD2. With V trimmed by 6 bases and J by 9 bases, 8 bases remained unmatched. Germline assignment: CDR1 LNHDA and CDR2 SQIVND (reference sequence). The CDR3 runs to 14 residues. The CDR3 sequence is CASSLAGGNFEQFF. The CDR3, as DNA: TGTGCCAGTAGCTTAGCGGGGGGAAACTTTGAGCAGTTCTTC. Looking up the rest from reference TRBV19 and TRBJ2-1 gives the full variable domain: DGGITQSPKYLFRKEGQNVTLSCEQNLNHDAMYWYRQDPGQGLRLIYYSQIVNDFQKGDIAEGYSVSREKKESFPLTVTSAQKNPTAFYLCASSLAGGNFEQFFGPGTRLTVL.

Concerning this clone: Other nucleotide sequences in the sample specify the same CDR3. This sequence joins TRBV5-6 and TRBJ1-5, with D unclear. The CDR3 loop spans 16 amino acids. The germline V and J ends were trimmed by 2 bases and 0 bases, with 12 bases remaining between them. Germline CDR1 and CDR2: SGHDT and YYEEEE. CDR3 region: CASSLGGTYSNQPQHF. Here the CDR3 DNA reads TGTGCCAGCAGCTTAGGCGGAACTTATAGCAATCAGCCCCAGCATTTT.

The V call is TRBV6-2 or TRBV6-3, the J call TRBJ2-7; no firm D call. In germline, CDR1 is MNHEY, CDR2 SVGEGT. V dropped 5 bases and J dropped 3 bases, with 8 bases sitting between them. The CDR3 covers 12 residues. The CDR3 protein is CASSEYRYEQYF. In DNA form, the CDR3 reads TGTGCCAGCAGTGAGTATCGCTACGAGCAGTACTTC.